One sample yielded the 5 T cell receptor beta chains listed below, sequenced in a study of cytomegalovirus exposure and HLA in healthy donors. Primers included in the PCR were 60 Vbeta and 13 Jbeta primers. Clones were read by immunoSEQ multiplex PCR, and TCRdb kept only the in-frame ones, dropping some. The sample gives 200,000 or so clones, roughly 83% of which show up once; roughly 0.75% is in the top ten. What was sequenced was PBMCs. These receptors were taken from a boy between 2 and 10 years old in good health and CMV-seronegative.

This sequence joins TRBV25-1 and TRBJ2-5; D is uncertain. CDR1 is MGHDK and CDR2 is SYGVNS in the germline V gene. Between the trimmed V and J ends, which lost 2 bases and 6 bases, there was a span of 10 bases. The CDR3 consists of 13 residues. The DNA of the CDR3 is TGTGCCAGCAGTGAAGTCGGAGCCCAGACCCAGTACTTC. Protein product: CASSEVGAQTQYF.

This clone appeared once. V gene TRBV7-6 combines with J gene TRBJ2-3; 14 bases line up with TRBD2. The CDR3 spans 16 residues. Germline lookup yields CDR1 SGHVS and CDR2 FNYEAQ. Trimming took 4 bases from V and 2 from J; bases not matched to a gene: 2. CDR3 nucleotides: TGTGCCAGCAGCTCGGGACTAGCGGGGGTCACAGATACGCAGTATTTT. Translating gives CASSSGLAGVTDTQYF.

The V call is TRBV19, the J call TRBJ2-7; 7 positions match TRBD1. After removal of 4 bases from V and 0 bases from J, the junction contained 9 bases not matched to a gene. The CDR3 runs to 16 residues. Germline values: CDR1 LNHDA, CDR2 SQIVND (reference sequence). The CDR3, as DNA: TGTGCCAGTAGTACAGGACAGGCCTTGAACTCCTACGAGCAGTACTTC. This sequence encodes CASSTGQALNSYEQYF.

The chain links TRBV11-2 to TRBJ2-4; 12 bases agree with TRBD2. The junction had 6 bases not matched to a gene; V was cut back by 1 base and J by 8 bases. CDR3 length equals 16 residues. In germline, CDR1 is SGHAT, CDR2 FQNNGV. As DNA, the CDR3 is TGTGCCAGCAGCTTAGTGTCTAGCGGGGGGGCAGACATTCAGTACTTC. This sequence encodes CASSLVSSGGADIQYF.

V usage is TRBV29-1 and J usage is TRBJ1-2; the match to TRBD1 covers 8 bases. The V and J ends lost 7 bases and 4 bases, in that order; junction bases with no gene match: 17. Per the germline V gene, CDR1 is SQVTM and CDR2 is ANQGSEA. CDR3 length equals 16 residues. The CDR3 bases are TGCAGCGGTCTAGTTGCTAACCGGGACAGGTCCTATGGCTACACCTTC. Translated: CSGLVANRDRSYGYTF.